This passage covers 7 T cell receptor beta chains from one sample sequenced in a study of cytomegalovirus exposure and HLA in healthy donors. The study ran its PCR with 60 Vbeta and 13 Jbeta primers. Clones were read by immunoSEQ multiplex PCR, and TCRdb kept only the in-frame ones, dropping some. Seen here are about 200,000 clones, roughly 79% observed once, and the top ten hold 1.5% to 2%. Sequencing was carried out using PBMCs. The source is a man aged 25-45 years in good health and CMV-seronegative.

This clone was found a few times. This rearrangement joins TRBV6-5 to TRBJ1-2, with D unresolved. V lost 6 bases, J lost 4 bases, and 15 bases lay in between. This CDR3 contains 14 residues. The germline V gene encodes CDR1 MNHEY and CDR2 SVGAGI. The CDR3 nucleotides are TGTGCCAGCAGCCCGGGAGTAAACCTCTATGGCTACACCTTC. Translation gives CASSPGVNLYGYTF.

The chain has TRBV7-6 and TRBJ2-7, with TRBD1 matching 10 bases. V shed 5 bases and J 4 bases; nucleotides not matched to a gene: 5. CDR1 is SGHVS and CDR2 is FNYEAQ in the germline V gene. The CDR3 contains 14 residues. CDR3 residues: CASSERQGAYEQYF. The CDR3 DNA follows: TGTGCCAGCAGCGAAAGACAGGGGGCTTACGAGCAGTACTTC. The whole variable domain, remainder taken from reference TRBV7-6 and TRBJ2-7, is GAGVSQSPRYKVTKRGQDVALRCDPISGHVSLYWYRQALGQGPEFLTYFNYEAQQDKSGLPNDRFSAERPEGSISTLTIQRTEQRDSAMYRCASSERQGAYEQYFGPGTRLTVT.

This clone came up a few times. The CDR3 region has the DNA TGCGCCAGCAGCCCCGGGCTAGGAGGGTTCTCCTACGAGCAGTACTTC. Translating gives CASSPGLGGFSYEQYF. The gene calls are TRBV5-1 and TRBJ2-7; a possible D gene is TRBD2 (6 bases). V was cut by 4 bases and J by 0 bases, with 17 bases left in between. Germline CDR1 SGHRS, CDR2 YFSETQ. This CDR3 is built from 16 residues.

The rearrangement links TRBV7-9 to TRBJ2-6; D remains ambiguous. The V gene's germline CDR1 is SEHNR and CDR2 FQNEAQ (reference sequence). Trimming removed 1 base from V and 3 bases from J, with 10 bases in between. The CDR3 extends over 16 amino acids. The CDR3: CASSLVWPDGANVLTF. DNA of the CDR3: TGTGCCAGCAGCTTAGTGTGGCCAGATGGGGCCAACGTCCTGACTTTC.

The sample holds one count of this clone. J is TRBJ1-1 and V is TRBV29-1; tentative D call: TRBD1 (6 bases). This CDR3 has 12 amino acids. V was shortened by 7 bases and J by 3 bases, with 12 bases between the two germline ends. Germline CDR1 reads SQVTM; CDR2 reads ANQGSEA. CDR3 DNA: TGCAGCGCTCAACAGGGTCACACTGAAGCTTTCTTT. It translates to CSAQQGHTEAFF.

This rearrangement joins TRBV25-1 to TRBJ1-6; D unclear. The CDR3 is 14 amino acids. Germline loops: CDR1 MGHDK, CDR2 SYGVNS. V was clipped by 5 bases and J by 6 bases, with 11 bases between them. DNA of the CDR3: TGTGCCAGCAGTCCCCGGTACGGTAATTCACCCCTCCACTTT. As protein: CASSPRYGNSPLHF.

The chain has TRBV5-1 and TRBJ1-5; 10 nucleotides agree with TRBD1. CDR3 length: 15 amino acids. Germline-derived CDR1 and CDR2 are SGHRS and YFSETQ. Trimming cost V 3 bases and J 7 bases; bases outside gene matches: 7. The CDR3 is CASSSTGGTGQPQHF. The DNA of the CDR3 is TGCGCCAGCAGCTCGACAGGGGGCACGGGGCAGCCCCAGCATTTT. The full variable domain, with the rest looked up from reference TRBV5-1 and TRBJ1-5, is KAGVTQTPRYLIKTRGQQVTLSCSPISGHRSVSWYQQTPGQGLQFLFEYFSETQRNKGNFPGRFSGRQFSNSRSEMNVSTLELGDSALYLCASSSTGGTGQPQHFGDGTRLSIL.